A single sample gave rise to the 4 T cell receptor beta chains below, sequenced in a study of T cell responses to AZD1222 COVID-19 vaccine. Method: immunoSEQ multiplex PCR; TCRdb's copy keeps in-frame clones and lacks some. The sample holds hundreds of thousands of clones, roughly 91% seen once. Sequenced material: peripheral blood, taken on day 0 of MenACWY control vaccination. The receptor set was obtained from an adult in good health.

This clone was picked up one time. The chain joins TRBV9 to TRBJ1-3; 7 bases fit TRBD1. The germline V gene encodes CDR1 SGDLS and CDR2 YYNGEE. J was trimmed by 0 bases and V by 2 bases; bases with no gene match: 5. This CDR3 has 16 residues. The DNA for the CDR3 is TGTGCCAGCAGCGTTTCAGGGGGGGTCTCTGGAAACACCATATATTTT. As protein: CASSVSGGVSGNTIYF. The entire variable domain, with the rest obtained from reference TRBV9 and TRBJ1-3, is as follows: DSGVTQTPKHLITATGQRVTLRCSPRSGDLSVYWYQQSLDQGLQFLIQYYNGEERAKGNILERFSAQQFPDLHSELNLSSLELGDSALYFCASSVSGGVSGNTIYFGEGSWLTVV.

In nucleotides, the CDR3 is TGTGCCAGCAGTACCGGGTCCTACTACGAGCAGTACTTC. As protein: CASSTGSYYEQYF. J is TRBJ2-7 and V is TRBV6-6; D gene ambiguous. Germline CDR1 is MNHNY and CDR2 is SVGAGI (reference sequence). Trimming took off 5 bases at V and 3 bases at J, with 11 bases between the two ends. The CDR3 is 13 amino acids.

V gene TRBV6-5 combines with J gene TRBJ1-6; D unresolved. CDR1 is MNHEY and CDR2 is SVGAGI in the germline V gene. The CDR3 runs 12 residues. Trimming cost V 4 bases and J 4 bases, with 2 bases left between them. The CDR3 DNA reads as TGTGCCAGCAGTTGGTATAATTCACCCCTCCACTTT. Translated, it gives CASSWYNSPLHF.

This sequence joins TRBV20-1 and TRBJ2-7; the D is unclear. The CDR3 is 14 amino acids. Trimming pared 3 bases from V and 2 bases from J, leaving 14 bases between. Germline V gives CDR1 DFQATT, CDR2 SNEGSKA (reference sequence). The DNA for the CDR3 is TGCAGTGCTAGTTCTGTCTACCCCGCCTACGAGCAGTACTTC. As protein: CSASSVYPAYEQYF.